This T cell receptor (beta chain) is from a study of PD-L1 blockade in urothelial cancer. As for the study in general: The year 2014 saw patients start atezolizumab, 1,200 mg intravenously every 3 weeks. Blood-derived samples held a median roughly 150,000 T cells. General study findings and limits: At 3 weeks on treatment, tumor-associated clones expanded more with durable benefit.

Points on this clone: Its target is unknown.

Time point meaning: peripheral blood 6 weeks after treatment start. Disease in patients was locally advanced or metastatic urothelial carcinoma. Libraries were prepared by immunoSEQ multiplex PCR; TCRdb keeps only in-frame clonotypes and omits some of them. The table includes around 100,000 clones, 91% detected once. The CDR3 length is 18 residues. Germline trimming cut 0 bases from V and 1 base from J; bases unmatched to any gene: 9. Germline loops: CDR1 LGHNA, CDR2 YSLEER. The genes are TRBV4-3 and TRBJ2-1; TRBD1 matches 7 bases. The sample was PBMCs, taken around atezolizumab (anti-PD-L1) treatment. The origin of this receptor is a man aged 60 to 75 with urothelial cancer. CDR3 amino acids: CASSQDPPGTASYNEQFF. The DNA for the CDR3 is TGCGCCAGCAGCCAAGATCCTCCAGGGACAGCTTCCTACAATGAGCAGTTCTTC.